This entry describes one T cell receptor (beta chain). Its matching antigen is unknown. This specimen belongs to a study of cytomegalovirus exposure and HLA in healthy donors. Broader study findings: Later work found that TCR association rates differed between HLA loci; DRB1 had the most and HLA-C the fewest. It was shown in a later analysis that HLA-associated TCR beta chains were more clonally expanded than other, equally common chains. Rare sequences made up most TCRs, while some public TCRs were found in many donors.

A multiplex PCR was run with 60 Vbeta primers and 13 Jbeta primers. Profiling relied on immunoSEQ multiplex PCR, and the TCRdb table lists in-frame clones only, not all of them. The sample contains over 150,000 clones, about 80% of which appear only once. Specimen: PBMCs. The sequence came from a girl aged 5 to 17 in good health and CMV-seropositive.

The CDR3 protein is CANSTSSTDTQYF. The CDR3 DNA reads as TGTGCCAACTCGACAAGTAGCACAGATACGCAGTATTTT. This rearrangement joins TRBV28 to TRBJ2-3; D not resolved. Trimming stripped 10 bases from V and 0 bases from J, with 11 bases between. The CDR3 runs 13 residues. Germline CDR1 is MDHEN and CDR2 is SYDVKM.